A single sample is the source of the 9 T cell receptor beta chains below, sequenced in a study of blood T cell repertoires in COVID-19. Some clones are missing from TCRdb's copy, which holds only in-frame ones; the method was immunoSEQ multiplex PCR. The sample includes some 77,000 clones, 70% to 90% of them seen just once. Material for sequencing was peripheral blood. The origin of the receptors is a young man with acute or convalescent COVID-19.

Here the CDR3 reads CSVARASDQETQYF. The CDR3 nucleotides read TGCAGCGTTGCACGGGCTAGCGACCAAGAGACCCAGTACTTC. This chain links TRBV29-1 with TRBJ2-5; maybe TRBD2 (6 bases). The V and J ends lost 4 bases and 0 bases respectively, with 12 bases between them. The CDR3 totals 14 residues. CDR1 is SQVTM, CDR2 ANQGSEA, per germline.

The chain recombines TRBV11-2 with TRBJ2-7, with a tentative D call TRBD2 (5 bases). Germline values: CDR1 SGHAT, CDR2 FQNNGV. The CDR3 covers 13 residues. Trimming took 5 bases from V and 4 from J, leaving 12 bases between them. The CDR3 DNA reads as TGTGCCAGCAGCCCCCCCCCGGGGTACGAGCAGTACTTC. Translated, it gives CASSPPPGYEQYF.

The chain joins TRBV14 to TRBJ2-7, with 9 bases lining up with TRBD2. V gave up 1 base and J gave up 12 bases; unmatched junction bases: 13. Germline assignment: CDR1 SGHDN and CDR2 FVKESK. The CDR3 has 15 residues. The CDR3 bases are TGTGCCAGCAGCCAAGGATCCACTAGCGGGCCGGGTCTGTACTTC. This translates into CASSQGSTSGPGLYF.

The chain recombines TRBV2 with TRBJ1-2; 7 nucleotides align to TRBD1. Trimming cost V 4 bases and J 0 bases; bases outside gene matches: 5. CDR3 length: 15 residues. Germline V CDR1 and CDR2: SNHLY, FYNNEI. This chain's CDR3 is CASSGGRGTNYGYTF. CDR3 DNA sequence: TGTGCCAGCAGTGGGGGCAGGGGGACTAACTATGGCTACACCTTC.

The J gene is TRBJ2-5, the V gene TRBV28; 9 nucleotides line up with TRBD1. The CDR3 is 15 residues long. Germline CDR1 reads MDHEN; CDR2 reads SYDVKM. V shed 6 bases, J shed 5 bases, and the junction held 10 bases outside the gene matches. CDR3 sequence reads: CASSLGGTGWETQYF. CDR3 nucleotide sequence: TGTGCCAGCAGCTTAGGAGGGACAGGGTGGGAGACCCAGTACTTC.

The chain carries TRBV2 and TRBJ2-7; D might be TRBD2 (5 bases). From germline, CDR1 is SNHLY and CDR2 FYNNEI. CDR3 length equals 14 residues. Trimming removed 10 bases from V and 0 bases from J, with 16 bases in between. The CDR3, as DNA: TGTGCCATCAAGGAGCGGTATAGCTCCTACGAGCAGTACTTC. Translated: CAIKERYSSYEQYF. Full variable domain (rest looked up from reference TRBV2 and TRBJ2-7): EPEVTQTPSHQVTQMGQEVILRCVPISNHLYFYWYRQILGQKVEFLVSFYNNEISEKSEIFDDQFSVERPDGSNFTLKIRSTKLEDSAMYFCAIKERYSSYEQYFGPGTRLTVT.

This clone occurred once. CDR3 residues: CASSRTGSGANVLTF. Here the CDR3 DNA reads TGTGCCAGCAGCCGTACAGGCTCTGGGGCCAACGTCCTGACTTTC. The V and J genes are TRBV28 and TRBJ2-6, with TRBD1 as a possible D gene (5 bases). The length of the CDR3 is 15 residues. CDR1 is MDHEN and CDR2 is SYDVKM in the germline V gene. V was clipped by 6 bases and J by 0 bases, with 9 bases between them.

The V gene is TRBV15, the J gene TRBJ1-4; D is unclear. The CDR3 is 15 amino acids. Between the trimmed V and J ends, which lost 5 bases and 8 bases, there was a span of 18 bases. CDR1 LNHNV and CDR2 YYDKDF come from the germline V gene (reference sequence). CDR3 sequence: CATSSRTGSGEKLFF. The CDR3 DNA follows: TGTGCCACCAGCTCCCGGACGGGCAGCGGGGAAAAACTGTTTTTT.

In this sample, this clone turned up once. The J gene is TRBJ2-7, the V gene TRBV6-5; 9 positions agree with TRBD2. The junction had 9 bases not matched to a gene; V was cut back by 2 bases and J by 7 bases. CDR1 MNHEY and CDR2 SVGAGI come from the germline V gene. The CDR3 spans 15 residues. This CDR3 is CASSYGLAGLLEQYF. Here the CDR3 DNA reads TGTGCCAGCAGTTACGGCCTAGCGGGACTTTTGGAGCAGTACTTC.